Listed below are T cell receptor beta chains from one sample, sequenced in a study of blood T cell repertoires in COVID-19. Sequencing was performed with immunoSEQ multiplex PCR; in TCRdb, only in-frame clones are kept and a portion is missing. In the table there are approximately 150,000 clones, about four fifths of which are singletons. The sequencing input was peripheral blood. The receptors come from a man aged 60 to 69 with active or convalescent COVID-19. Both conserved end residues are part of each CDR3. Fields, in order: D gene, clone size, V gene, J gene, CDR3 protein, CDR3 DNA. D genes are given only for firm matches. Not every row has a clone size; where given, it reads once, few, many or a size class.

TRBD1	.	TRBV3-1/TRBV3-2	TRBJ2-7	CASSQGAGTGSYEQYF	TGTGCCAGCAGCCAAGGTGCGGGGACAGGTTCCTACGAGCAGTACTTC
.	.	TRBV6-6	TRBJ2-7	CASSFWDNSYEQYF	TGTGCCAGCAGTTTCTGGGACAACTCCTACGAGCAGTACTTC
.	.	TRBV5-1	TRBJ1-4	CASSLEAGLGEKLFF	TGCGCCAGCAGCTTGGAGGCGGGTCTCGGTGAAAAACTGTTTTTT
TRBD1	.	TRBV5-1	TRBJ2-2	CASSPGQGINTGELFF	TGCGCCAGCAGCCCCGGACAGGGGATTAACACCGGGGAGCTGTTTTTT
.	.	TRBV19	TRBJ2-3	CASSPGWQGKDTQYF	TGTGCCAGTAGTCCCGGATGGCAGGGTAAAGATACGCAGTATTTT
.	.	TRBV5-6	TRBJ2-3	CASSLGPLDTQYF	TGTGCCAGCAGCTTGGGTCCTTTGGATACGCAGTATTTT
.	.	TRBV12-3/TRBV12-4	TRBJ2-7	CASSPPDSYEQYF	TGTGCCAGCAGTCCCCCCGACAGCTACGAGCAGTACTTC
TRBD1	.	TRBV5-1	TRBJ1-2	CASSLETGVGYTF	TGCGCCAGCAGCTTGGAGACAGGGGTCGGCTACACCTTC
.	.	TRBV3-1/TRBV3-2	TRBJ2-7	CASSSGGNEQYF	TGTGCCAGCAGTTCTGGGGGCAACGAGCAGTACTTC
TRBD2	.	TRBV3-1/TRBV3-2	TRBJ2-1	CASSHTSGGADNEQFF	TGTGCCAGCAGCCATACTAGCGGGGGGGCGGACAATGAGCAGTTCTTC
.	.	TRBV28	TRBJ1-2	CASAGGYGYTF	TGTGCCAGCGCCGGGGGGTATGGCTACACCTTC
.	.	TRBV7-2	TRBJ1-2	CASSSLSKGAGYGYTF	TGTGCCAGCAGCTCCCTCTCGAAGGGCGCGGGCTATGGCTACACCTTC
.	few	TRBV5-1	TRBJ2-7	CASSLAGGLSEQYF	TGCGCCAGCAGCTTGGCAGGGGGGTTGTCCGAGCAGTACTTC
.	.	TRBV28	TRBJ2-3	CASSSGGTDTQYF	TGTGCCAGCAGTTCAGGGGGCACAGATACGCAGTATTTT
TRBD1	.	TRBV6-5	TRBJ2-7	CASSTQTGKYEQYF	TGTGCCAGCAGTACCCAGACAGGGAAGTACGAGCAGTACTTC
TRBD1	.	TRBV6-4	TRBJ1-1	CASSLGQGTEAFF	TGTGCCAGCAGTCTAGGACAGGGCACTGAAGCTTTCTTT